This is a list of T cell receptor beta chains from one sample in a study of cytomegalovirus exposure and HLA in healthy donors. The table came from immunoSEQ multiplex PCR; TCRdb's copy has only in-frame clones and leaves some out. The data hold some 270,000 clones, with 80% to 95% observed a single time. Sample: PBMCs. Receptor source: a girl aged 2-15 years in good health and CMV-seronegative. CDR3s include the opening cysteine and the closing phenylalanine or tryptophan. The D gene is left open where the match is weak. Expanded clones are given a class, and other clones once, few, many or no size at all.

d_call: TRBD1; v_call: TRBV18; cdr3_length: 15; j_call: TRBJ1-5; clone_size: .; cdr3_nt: TGTGCCAGCTCACGGGACAGCAATAGCAATCAGCCCCAGCATTTT; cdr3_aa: CASSRDSNSNQPQHF
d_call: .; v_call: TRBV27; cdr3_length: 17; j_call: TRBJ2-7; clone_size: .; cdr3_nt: TGTGCCAGCAGTTTATTGGTCGGTGCAGGGGAAGATGGCGAGCAGTACTTC; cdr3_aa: CASSLLVGAGEDGEQYF
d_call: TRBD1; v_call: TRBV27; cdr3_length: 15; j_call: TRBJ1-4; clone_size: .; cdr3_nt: TGTGCCAGCAGATCCGGGACAGGGACTAATGAAAAACTGTTTTTT; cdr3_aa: CASRSGTGTNEKLFF
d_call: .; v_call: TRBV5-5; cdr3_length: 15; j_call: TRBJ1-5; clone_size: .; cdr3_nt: TGTGCCAGCAGCTTCGTAGGGGGTAGCAATCAGCCCCAGCATTTT; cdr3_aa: CASSFVGGSNQPQHF
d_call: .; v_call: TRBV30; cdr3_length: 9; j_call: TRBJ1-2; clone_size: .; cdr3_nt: TGTGCCTGGAGTGTACGAGGCACCTTC; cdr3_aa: CAWSVRGTF
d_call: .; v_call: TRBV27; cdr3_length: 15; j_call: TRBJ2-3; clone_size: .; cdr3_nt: TGTGCCAGCAGTTTATTTGACAGTAGCACAGATACGCAGTATTTT; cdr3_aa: CASSLFDSSTDTQYF
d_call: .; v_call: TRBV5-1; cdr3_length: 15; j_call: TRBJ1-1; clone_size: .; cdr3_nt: TGCGCCAGCAGCTTGGGGCGGTTGACGAACACTGAAGCTTTCTTT; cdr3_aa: CASSLGRLTNTEAFF
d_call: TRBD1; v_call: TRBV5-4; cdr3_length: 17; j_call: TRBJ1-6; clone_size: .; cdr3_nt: TGTGCCAGCAGCTTGGGTGGGGACAGGGCCTCAAATTCACCCCTCCACTTT; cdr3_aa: CASSLGGDRASNSPLHF
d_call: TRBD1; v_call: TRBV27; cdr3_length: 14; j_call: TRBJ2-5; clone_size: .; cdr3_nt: TGTGCCAGCATCGGGGGACAGGGGATGCAGACCCAGTACTTC; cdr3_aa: CASIGGQGMQTQYF
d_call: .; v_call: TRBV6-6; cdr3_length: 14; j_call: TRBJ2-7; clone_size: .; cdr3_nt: TGTGCCAGCAGGATGACCGGGTCCTCCTACGAGCAGTACTTC; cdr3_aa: CASRMTGSSYEQYF
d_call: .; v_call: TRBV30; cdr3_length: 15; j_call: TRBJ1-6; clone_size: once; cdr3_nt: TGTGCCTGGAGCCCGGGAGGGGCCCTCTATTCACCCCTCCACTTT; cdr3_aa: CAWSPGGALYSPLHF
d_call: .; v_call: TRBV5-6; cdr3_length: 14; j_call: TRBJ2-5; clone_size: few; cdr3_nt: TGTGCCAGCAGCTCTAACTGGTACCAAGAGACCCAGTACTTC; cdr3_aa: CASSSNWYQETQYF
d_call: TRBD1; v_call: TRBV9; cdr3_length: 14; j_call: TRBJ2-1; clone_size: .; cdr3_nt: TGTGCCAGCAGCGTAGGGGACAGCCCCAATGAGCAGTTCTTC; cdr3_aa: CASSVGDSPNEQFF
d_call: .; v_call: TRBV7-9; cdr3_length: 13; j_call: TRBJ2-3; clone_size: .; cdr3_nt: TGTGCCAGCAGCCCGGACAGTACAGATACGCAGTATTTT; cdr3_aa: CASSPDSTDTQYF
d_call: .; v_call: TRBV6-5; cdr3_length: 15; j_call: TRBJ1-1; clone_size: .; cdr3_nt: TGTGCCAGCAGTACAGGGACCCCGGGCGGGACTGAAGCTTTCTTT; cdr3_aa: CASSTGTPGGTEAFF
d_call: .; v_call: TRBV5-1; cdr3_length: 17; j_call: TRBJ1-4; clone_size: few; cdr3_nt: TGCGCCAGCAGCTTGGGAGGGGGTGCGGCCACTAATGAAAAACTGTTTTTT; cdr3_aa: CASSLGGGAATNEKLFF
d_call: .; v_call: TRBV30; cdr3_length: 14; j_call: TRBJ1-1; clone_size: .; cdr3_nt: TGTGCCTGGAGTGTTAGGAGTTTCGGAACTGAAGCTTTCTTT; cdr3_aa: CAWSVRSFGTEAFF
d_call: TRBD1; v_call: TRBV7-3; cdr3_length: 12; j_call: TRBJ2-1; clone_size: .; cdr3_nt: TGTGCCAGCAGCCAACAGGGGAATGAGCAGTTCTTC; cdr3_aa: CASSQQGNEQFF
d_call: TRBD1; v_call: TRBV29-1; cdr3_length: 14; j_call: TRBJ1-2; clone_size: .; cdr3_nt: TGCAGCGTTGACTTAGCGCCAGGGGGCTATGGCTACACCTTC; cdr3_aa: CSVDLAPGGYGYTF
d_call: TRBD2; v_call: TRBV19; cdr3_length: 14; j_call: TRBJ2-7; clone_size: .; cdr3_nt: TGTGCCAGTAGTATAGGGACTAGCGCGTCCGAGCAGTACTTC; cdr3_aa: CASSIGTSASEQYF
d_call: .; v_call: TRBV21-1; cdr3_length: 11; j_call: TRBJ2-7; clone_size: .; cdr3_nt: TGTGCCAGCACCTGGACTTACGAGCAGTACTTC; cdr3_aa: CASTWTYEQYF
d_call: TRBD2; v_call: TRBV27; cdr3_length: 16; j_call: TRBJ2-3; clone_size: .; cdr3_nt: TGTGCCAGCAGTTTGCTAGCGGGAGGACACACAGATACGCAGTATTTT; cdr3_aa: CASSLLAGGHTDTQYF
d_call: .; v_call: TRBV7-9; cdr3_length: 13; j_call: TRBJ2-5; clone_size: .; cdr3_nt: TGTGCCAGCAGCTTGAGGATTCAAGAGACCCAGTACTTC; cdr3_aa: CASSLRIQETQYF
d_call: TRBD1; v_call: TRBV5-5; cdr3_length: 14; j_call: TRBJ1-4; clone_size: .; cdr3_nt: TGTGCCAGCAGCCTGGGACAGGGCAGCGAAAAACTGTTTTTT; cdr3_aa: CASSLGQGSEKLFF
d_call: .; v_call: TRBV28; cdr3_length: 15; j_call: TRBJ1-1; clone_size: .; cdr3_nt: TGTGCCAGCAGTCTCTCGACAGGCAGGGGCACTGAAGCTTTCTTT; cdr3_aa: CASSLSTGRGTEAFF
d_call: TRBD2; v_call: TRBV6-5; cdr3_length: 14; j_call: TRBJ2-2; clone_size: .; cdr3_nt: TGTGCCAGCAGTTCGCGGACTAGCCCCGGGGAGCTGTTTTTT; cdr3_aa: CASSSRTSPGELFF
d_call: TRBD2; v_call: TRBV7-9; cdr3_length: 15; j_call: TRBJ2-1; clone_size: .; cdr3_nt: TGTGCCAGCAGCTTAGAACTAGCGGGAGGGTACCAGCAGTTCTTC; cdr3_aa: CASSLELAGGYQQFF
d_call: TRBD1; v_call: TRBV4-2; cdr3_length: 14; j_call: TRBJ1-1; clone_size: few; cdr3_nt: TGTGCCAGCAGCCAATCCAGGGGGCAGAGTGAAGCTTTCTTT; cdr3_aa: CASSQSRGQSEAFF
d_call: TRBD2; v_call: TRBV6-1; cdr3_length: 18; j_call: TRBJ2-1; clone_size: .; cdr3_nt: TGTGCCAGCAGTGAAAAAAATCTAGCGGGGCGGGTAGATGATGAGCAGTTCTTC; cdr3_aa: CASSEKNLAGRVDDEQFF
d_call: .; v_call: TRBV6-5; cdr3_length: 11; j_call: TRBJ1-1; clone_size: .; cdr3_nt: TGTGCCAGCAGTTACAAGGGGGAAGCTTTCTTT; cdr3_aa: CASSYKGEAFF
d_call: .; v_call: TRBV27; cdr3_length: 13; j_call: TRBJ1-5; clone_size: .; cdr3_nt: TGTGCCAGCAGTCCCAATAGCAATCAGCCCCAGCATTTT; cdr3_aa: CASSPNSNQPQHF
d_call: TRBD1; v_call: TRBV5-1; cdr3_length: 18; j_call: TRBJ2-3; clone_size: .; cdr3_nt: TGCGCCAGCAGCCAAGTCCGGACAGGGGGAAGTGGCACAGATACGCAGTATTTT; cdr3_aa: CASSQVRTGGSGTDTQYF
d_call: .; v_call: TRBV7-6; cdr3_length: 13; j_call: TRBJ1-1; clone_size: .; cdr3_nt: TGTGCCAGCAGCTTGGAGGAATTCACTGAAGCTTTCTTT; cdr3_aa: CASSLEEFTEAFF
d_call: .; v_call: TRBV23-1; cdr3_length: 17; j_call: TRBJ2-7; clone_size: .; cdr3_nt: TGCGCCAGCAGTCAAGCCTCCCCAGGTTATAGCTCCTACGAGCAGTACTTC; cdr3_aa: CASSQASPGYSSYEQYF
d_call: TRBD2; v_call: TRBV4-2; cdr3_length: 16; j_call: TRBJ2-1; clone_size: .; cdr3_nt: TGTGCCAGCAGCCAAGCCGGATTAGCGGGAGCGGATGAGCAGTTCTTC; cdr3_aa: CASSQAGLAGADEQFF
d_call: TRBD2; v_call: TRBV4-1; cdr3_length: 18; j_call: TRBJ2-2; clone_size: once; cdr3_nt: TGCGCCAGCAGCCAAGAACTAGCGGGGGGTTCGAACACCGGGGAGCTGTTTTTT; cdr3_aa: CASSQELAGGSNTGELFF
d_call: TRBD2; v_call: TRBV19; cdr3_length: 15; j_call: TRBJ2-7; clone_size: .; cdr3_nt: TGTGCCAGTACAGAAGAAGCGGGGGACCCTCGCGAGCAGTACTTC; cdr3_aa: CASTEEAGDPREQYF
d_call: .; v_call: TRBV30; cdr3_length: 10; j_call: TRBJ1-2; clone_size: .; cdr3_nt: TGTGCCTGGAAACAAACAGGGTACACCTTC; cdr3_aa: CAWKQTGYTF
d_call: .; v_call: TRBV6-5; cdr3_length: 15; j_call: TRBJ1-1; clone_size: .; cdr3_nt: TGTGCCAGCAGTTACTCGAGGCGGAAGAACACTGAAGCTTTCTTT; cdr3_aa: CASSYSRRKNTEAFF
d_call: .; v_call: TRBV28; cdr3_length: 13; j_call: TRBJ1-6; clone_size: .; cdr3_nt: TGTGCCAGCAGCGGGGCAGGGGAAGGGCCCCTCCACTTT; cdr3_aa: CASSGAGEGPLHF
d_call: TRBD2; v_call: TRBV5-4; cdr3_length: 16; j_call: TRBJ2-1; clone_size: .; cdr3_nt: TGTGCCAGCAGCTTGGCCGGGACTAGCCTCTACAATGAGCAGTTCTTC; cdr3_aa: CASSLAGTSLYNEQFF
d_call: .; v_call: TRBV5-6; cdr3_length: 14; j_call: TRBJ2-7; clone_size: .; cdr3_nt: TGTGCCAGCAGCTTGCAGGGTGTAAGGTACGAGCAGTACTTC; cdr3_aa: CASSLQGVRYEQYF
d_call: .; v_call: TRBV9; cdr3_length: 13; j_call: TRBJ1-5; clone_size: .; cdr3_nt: TGTGCCAGCAGCGCGGCGGGCAATCAGCCCCAGCATTTT; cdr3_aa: CASSAAGNQPQHF
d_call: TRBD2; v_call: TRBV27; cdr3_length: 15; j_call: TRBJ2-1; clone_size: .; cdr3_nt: TGTGCCAGCTGTCGTGGCGGGAGTTCCTACAATGAGCAGCTCTTC; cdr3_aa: CASCRGGSSYNEQLF
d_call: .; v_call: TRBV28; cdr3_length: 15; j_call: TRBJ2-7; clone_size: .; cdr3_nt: TGTGCCAGCAAGCTGGCAGGGGGGATGGGGTACGAGCAGTACTTC; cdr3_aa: CASKLAGGMGYEQYF
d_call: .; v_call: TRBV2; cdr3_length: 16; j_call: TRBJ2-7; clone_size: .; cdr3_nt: TGTGCCAGCAGTGAAGCGCGCGGGGTAGCCTCCTACGAGCAGTACTTC; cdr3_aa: CASSEARGVASYEQYF
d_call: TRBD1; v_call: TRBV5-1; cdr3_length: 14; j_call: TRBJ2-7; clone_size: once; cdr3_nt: TGCGCCAGCACTCACCCAGGACAGGGTGACGAGCAGTACTTC; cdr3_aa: CASTHPGQGDEQYF
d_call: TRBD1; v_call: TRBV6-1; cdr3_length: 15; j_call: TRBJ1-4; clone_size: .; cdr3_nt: TGTGCCAGCAGTGGGGACAGGGGCACTAATGAAAAACTGTTTTTT; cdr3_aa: CASSGDRGTNEKLFF
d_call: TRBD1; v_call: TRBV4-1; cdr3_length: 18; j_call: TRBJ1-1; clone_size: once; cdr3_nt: TGCGCCAGCAGCCCCGTAAGCGGGACAGGGGGCATGAACACTGAAGCTTTCTTT; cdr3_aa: CASSPVSGTGGMNTEAFF
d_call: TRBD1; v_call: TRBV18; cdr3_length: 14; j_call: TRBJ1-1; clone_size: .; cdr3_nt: TGTGCCAGCTCGCCCGGGACAGTGAACACTGAAGCTTTCTTT; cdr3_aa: CASSPGTVNTEAFF
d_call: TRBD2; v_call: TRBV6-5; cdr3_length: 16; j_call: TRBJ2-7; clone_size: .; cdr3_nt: TGTGCCAGCAGTTACTCGATCGCTAGCGGGAAGTACGAGCAGTACTTC; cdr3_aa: CASSYSIASGKYEQYF
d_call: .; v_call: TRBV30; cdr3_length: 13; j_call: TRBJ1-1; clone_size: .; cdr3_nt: TGTGCCTGGAGTTTGGAGGCTGACACTGAAGCTTTCTTT; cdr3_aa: CAWSLEADTEAFF